These 21 T cell receptor beta chains originate from one sample sequenced in a study of cytomegalovirus exposure and HLA in healthy donors. The PCR employed 60 Vbeta primers together with 13 Jbeta primers. Libraries were prepared by immunoSEQ multiplex PCR; TCRdb keeps only in-frame clonotypes and omits some of them. Altogether about 170,000 clones are present, 75% to 90% being singletons, with the ten largest covering about 2.5%. Material: PBMCs. These receptors were taken from a male donor in good health and CMV-seronegative.

The chain recombines TRBV6-6 with TRBJ1-5, with D uncertain. V was pared by 0 bases and J by 2 bases, with 8 bases between. The V gene's germline CDR1 is MNHNY and CDR2 SVGAGI (reference sequence). The CDR3 contains 15 residues. In DNA, the CDR3 is TGTGCCAGCAGTTACTCGAGGGCAGGCAATCAGCCCCAGCATTTT. Amino acids: CASSYSRAGNQPQHF.

For this clone: The sample has other DNA sequences that encode this CDR3 too. The chain joins TRBV11-2 to TRBJ2-7; D not resolved. The CDR3 sequence is 11 residues long. Per germline, CDR1 SGHAT and CDR2 FQNNGV. Trimming cost V 6 bases and J 4 bases, with 7 bases left between them. CDR3 in DNA: TGTGCCAGCAGTTCTCAGTACGAGCAGTACTTC. Residues: CASSSQYEQYF.

The chain combines TRBV21-1 with TRBJ2-7; TRBD2, the table's D call, lacks a check against the DNA. TRBV21-1 represents a pseudogene. The CDR3 extends over 15 amino acids. This CDR3 reads CASSKEEKKTYEQYF. CDR3 nucleotide sequence: TGTGCCAGCAGCAAAGAGGAGAAAAAGACCTACGAGCAGTACTTC.

The V and J genes are TRBV11-1 and TRBJ1-3; 7 nucleotides agree with TRBD1. V gave up 7 bases and J gave up 1 base; unmatched junction bases: 7. CDR1 and CDR2 from the germline V gene are SGHAT and FQDESV (reference sequence). This CDR3 has 15 residues. The CDR3 sequence is CASTPGTASGNTIYF. CDR3 sequence (DNA): TGTGCCAGCACTCCCGGGACAGCTTCTGGAAACACCATATATTTT.

This rearrangement joins TRBV6-1 to TRBJ1-2; D not resolved. Deletions cut 2 bases from V and 7 bases from J, with 14 bases between. Germline lookup yields CDR1 MNHNS and CDR2 SASEGT. The CDR3 totals 14 residues. Here the CDR3 DNA reads TGTGCCAGCAGTGAACGGGGTTTCACACGTGGCTACACCTTC. It codes for CASSERGFTRGYTF.

To note about this clone: Other DNA sequences of this sample code for an identical CDR3. This chain uses TRBV5-1 with TRBJ2-3; D possibly corresponds to TRBD1 (5 bases). Trimming removed 2 bases from V and 3 bases from J, with 10 bases in between. The CDR3 is 14 amino acids. Germline V lookup: CDR1 SGHRS, CDR2 YFSETQ. The CDR3 DNA is TGCGCCAGCAGCTTCGGGCAGGGTACAGATACGCAGTATTTT. Its translation is CASSFGQGTDTQYF. Using reference TRBV5-1 and TRBJ2-3 for the parts outside the CDR3, the full variable domain is KAGVTQTPRYLIKTRGQQVTLSCSPISGHRSVSWYQQTPGQGLQFLFEYFSETQRNKGNFPGRFSGRQFSNSRSEMNVSTLELGDSALYLCASSFGQGTDTQYFGPGTRLTVL.

The gene calls are TRBV5-1 and TRBJ2-5; the D gene is possibly TRBD1 (6 bases). The last part of the DNA fits TRBJ2-7 better; the J call may be wrong. Germline values: CDR1 SGHRS, CDR2 YFSETQ. This CDR3 spans 14 amino acids. The CDR3 nucleotides are TGCGCCAGCAGCTCCTCCAGGGGTAGCTACGAGCAGTACTTC. This translates into CASSSSRGSYEQYF.

The rearrangement uses TRBV6-1 and TRBJ1-3, with TRBD1 identical over 7 bases. The germline V gene encodes CDR1 MNHNS and CDR2 SASEGT. V gave up 1 base and J gave up 4 bases; unmatched junction bases: 10. The CDR3 has 17 residues. DNA of the CDR3: TGTGCCAGCAGTGAAGTTAGGGGGCGCGGGTCCGGAAACACCATATATTTT. Its translation is CASSEVRGRGSGNTIYF.

The count of this clone is one. The chain employs TRBV6-5 and TRBJ2-3; D not certain. This CDR3 region has 13 residues. With 6 bases removed from V and 4 bases from J, the gap between germline ends came to 11 bases. CDR1 and CDR2 (germline): MNHEY, SVGAGI. The CDR3 coding sequence is TGTGCCAGCAGAGCATCGACACCAGATACGCAGTATTTT. Protein sequence: CASRASTPDTQYF.

This clone is a singleton in its sample. The chain has TRBV9 and TRBJ2-5; D perhaps matches TRBD2 (7 bases). V was cut by 0 bases and J by 4 bases, with 10 bases left in between. This CDR3 is built from 14 residues. Germline-derived CDR1 and CDR2 are SGDLS and YYNGEE. The CDR3 protein is CASSVGGGAETQYF. The CDR3 DNA follows: TGTGCCAGCAGCGTAGGCGGGGGCGCAGAGACCCAGTACTTC.

This clone was detected a few times. The chain joins TRBV11-3 to TRBJ2-1; TRBD1 matches at 8 bases. V shed 5 bases and J 12 bases; nucleotides not matched to a gene: 15. The CDR3 is made up of 15 amino acids. Germline V gene sequence: CDR1 SGHNT, CDR2 YENEEA. CDR3 coding DNA: TGTGCCAGCAGCATATCCTCTCGACAGGGGATTATGCAGTTCTTC. Translating gives CASSISSRQGIMQFF. The complete variable domain, with remaining parts taken from reference TRBV11-3 and TRBJ2-1, reads EAGVVQSPRYKIIEKKQPVAFWCNPISGHNTLYWYLQNLGQGPELLIRYENEEAVDDSQLPKDRFSAERLKGVDSTLKIQPAELGDSAVYLCASSISSRQGIMQFFGPGTRLTVL.

The J gene is TRBJ2-5, the V gene TRBV9, with 8 bases fitting TRBD1. This CDR3 contains 17 residues. CDR1 and CDR2 from the germline V gene are SGDLS and YYNGEE. The J segment lost 1 base and the V segment lost 0 bases, leaving 8 bases of the junction unmatched. CDR3 coding DNA: TGTGCCAGCAGCGTAGGACACACTGGGACAGGCCAAGAGACCCAGTACTTC. This translates into CASSVGHTGTGQETQYF.

The J gene is TRBJ1-1, the V gene TRBV19; 9 bases map to TRBD1. CDR1 and CDR2 (germline): LNHDA, SQIVND (reference sequence). The V gene end was trimmed by 1 base and the J gene end by 4 bases; junction bases not matched to a gene: 10. This CDR3 has 17 amino acids. The CDR3 sequence is CASSIGPGQGGSTEAFF. The CDR3 coding sequence is TGTGCCAGTAGTATAGGCCCGGGACAGGGCGGGAGCACTGAAGCTTTCTTT.

J is TRBJ1-3 and V is TRBV6-5, with no clear D. The CDR3 consists of 16 residues. The germline V gene has CDR1 MNHEY and CDR2 SVGAGI. V shed 4 bases and J shed 2 bases, with 15 bases lying between them. In DNA form, the CDR3 reads TGTGCCAGCAGTTTTATCGCCAGTTTTACTGGAAACACCATATATTTT. It specifies CASSFIASFTGNTIYF.

This clone was counted once. V is TRBV19 and J is TRBJ1-1; D remains ambiguous. The V gene lost 2 bases and the J gene lost 5 bases, with 18 bases spanning the gap. CDR3 length equals 16 residues. The V gene's germline CDR1 is LNHDA and CDR2 SQIVND (reference sequence). CDR3 in DNA: TGTGCCAGTAGTATACGGGTCGCCGCGGGTGGGACTGAAGCTTTCTTT. Amino acid sequence: CASSIRVAAGGTEAFF.

The chain couples TRBV7-9 to TRBJ1-1; 7 bases map to TRBD1. The CDR3 is 14 residues long. The J segment lost 6 bases and the V segment lost 6 bases, leaving 10 bases of the junction unmatched. Germline V gene lookup returns CDR1 SEHNR and CDR2 FQNEAQ (reference sequence). This chain's CDR3 is CASSPTGMRAEAFF. The DNA of the CDR3 is TGTGCCAGCAGTCCGACAGGGATGAGGGCTGAAGCTTTCTTT. Using reference TRBV7-9 and TRBJ1-1 for the parts outside the CDR3, the full variable domain is DTGVSQNPRHKITKRGQNVTFRCDPISEHNRLYWYRQTLGQGPEFLTYFQNEAQLEKSRLLSDRFSAERPKGSFSTLEIQRTEQGDSAMYLCASSPTGMRAEAFFGQGTRLTVV.

V is TRBV10-3 and J is TRBJ2-1; D perhaps matches TRBD2 (5 bases). This CDR3 comprises 17 residues. Germline V lookup: CDR1 ENHRY, CDR2 SYGVKD. Between the trimmed V and J ends, which lost 4 bases and 0 bases, there was a span of 16 bases. CDR3 loop: CAISVKGGGSSYNEQFF. DNA for the CDR3: TGTGCCATCAGTGTTAAAGGAGGCGGCAGCTCCTACAATGAGCAGTTCTTC.

The V call is TRBV7-9, the J call TRBJ2-7; D is unclear. Trimming pared 2 bases from V and 7 bases from J, leaving 12 bases between. This CDR3 is 13 amino acids long. In germline, CDR1 is SEHNR, CDR2 FQNEAQ (reference sequence). This CDR3 reads CASSLQQAVEQYF. The CDR3 nucleotides are TGTGCCAGCAGCTTACAGCAGGCTGTAGAGCAGTACTTC.

The gene calls are TRBV5-8 and TRBJ2-4, with D tentatively TRBD1 (5 bases). The germline V and J ends were trimmed by 7 bases and 0 bases, with 14 bases remaining between them. CDR3 size: 15 residues. Germline CDR1 reads SGHTS; CDR2 reads YDEGEE. In nucleotides, the CDR3 is TGTGCCAGCGCGACAGCAGCTCTAGCCAAAAACATTCAGTACTTC. It yields the protein CASATAALAKNIQYF.

This chain joins TRBV5-8 and TRBJ2-5, with TRBD1 as a possible D gene (5 bases). This CDR3 has 15 residues. Germline V lookup: CDR1 SGHTS, CDR2 YDEGEE. Trimming took 3 bases from V and 3 from J, leaving 15 bases between them. The CDR3 loop reads CASSSGHSREETQYF. The CDR3 DNA reads as TGTGCCAGCAGCTCAGGACACTCTCGAGAAGAGACCCAGTACTTC.

The chain links TRBV10-1 to TRBJ2-2; 7 bases are a match to TRBD2. CDR1 is WNHNN and CDR2 is SYGVQD in the germline V gene (reference sequence). CDR3 length equals 17 residues. The V gene end was trimmed by 6 bases and the J gene end by 1 base; junction bases not matched to a gene: 11. CDR3 sequence reads: CASRGPGAGVNTGELFF. The CDR3 coding sequence is TGCGCCAGCAGGGGGCCCGGGGCGGGGGTGAACACCGGGGAGCTGTTTTTT.